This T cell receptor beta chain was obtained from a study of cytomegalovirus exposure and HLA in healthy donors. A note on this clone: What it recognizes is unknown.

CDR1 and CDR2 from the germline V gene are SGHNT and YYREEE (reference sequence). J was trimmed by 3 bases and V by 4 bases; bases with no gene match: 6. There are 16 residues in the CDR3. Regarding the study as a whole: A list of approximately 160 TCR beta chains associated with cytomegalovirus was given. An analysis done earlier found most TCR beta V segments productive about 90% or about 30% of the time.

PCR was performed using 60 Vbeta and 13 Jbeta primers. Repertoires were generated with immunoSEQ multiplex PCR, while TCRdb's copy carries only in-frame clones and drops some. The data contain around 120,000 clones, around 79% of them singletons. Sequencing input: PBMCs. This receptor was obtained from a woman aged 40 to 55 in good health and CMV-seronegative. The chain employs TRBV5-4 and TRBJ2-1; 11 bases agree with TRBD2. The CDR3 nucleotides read TGTGCCAGCAGCCCACCCACTAGCGGGAGCTACAATGAGCAGTTCTTC. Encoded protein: CASSPPTSGSYNEQFF. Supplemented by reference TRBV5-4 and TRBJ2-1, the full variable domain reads ETGVTQSPTHLIKTRGQQVTLRCSSQSGHNTVSWYQQALGQGPQFIFQYYREEENGRGNFPPRFSGLQFPNYSSELNVNALELDDSALYLCASSPPTSGSYNEQFFGPGTRLTVL.